A selection of T cell receptor beta chains follows, all from one sample in a study of metastatic and nonmetastatic thyroid tumors. TCRdb redid the clone calls on the PCR reads using MiXCR. The sample records some 31,000 clones, 4% to 5% being singletons. Source material: blood. Receptor source: a female donor with papillary thyroid cancer or a benign thyroid nodule (not recorded which). Some clones in this sample may be carry-over from other donors' samples. Each CDR3 is given with its conserved first and last residue.

TRBJ1-4	TRBV19	14	CASSIDRGKEKLFF
TRBJ2-3	TRBV6-1	15	CASSEDGGSTDTQYF
TRBJ1-2	TRBV6-2/TRBV6-3	14	CASRNQDRIYGYTF
TRBJ2-7	TRBV14	13	CASSQEVYYEQYF
TRBJ1-1	TRBV2	13	CASTKGAGTEAFF
TRBJ1-5	TRBV27	14	CASSSRTHNQPQHF
TRBJ1-2	TRBV28	13	CASSSPANYGYTF
TRBJ1-1	TRBV5-1	14	CASSPTNKNTEAFF
TRBJ2-2	TRBV6-1	15	CASRDTGVNTGELFF
TRBJ2-5	TRBV19	16	CASSIMASGSQETQYF
TRBJ1-5	TRBV6-2/TRBV6-3	13	CASSPGPLVAQHF
TRBJ1-2	TRBV19	12	CATIDRAYGYTF
TRBJ2-7	TRBV7-9	13	CASSSDDLYEQYF
TRBJ2-3	TRBV9	13	CASSDGTGDTQYF
TRBJ1-6	TRBV5-1	15	CASGLTTGEHSPLHF
TRBJ2-1	TRBV5-6	15	CASSLVGDFPSGQFF
TRBJ2-1	TRBV12-3/TRBV12-4	15	CASSPGTSGTGRQFF
TRBJ2-3	TRBV6-1	15	CASSDLAGGPDTQYF
TRBJ1-5	TRBV12-3/TRBV12-4	16	CASFRDRGLENQPQHF
TRBJ2-7	TRBV6-1	17	CASSEGGWGRSSYEQYF
TRBJ2-1	TRBV6-1	15	CASSTTGSSYNEQFF
TRBJ2-7	TRBV6-4	15	CASSVLKGAAYEQYF
TRBJ2-7	TRBV9	15	CASSVGAGGVYEQYF
TRBJ2-7	TRBV7-9	16	CASSLMAFGGQGEQYF
TRBJ1-1	TRBV5-8	16	CASSWGQGALNTEAFF
TRBJ2-1	TRBV27	15	CASSRGLAGLNEQFF
TRBJ2-7	TRBV24-1	14	CATSEVTSGNEQYF
TRBJ1-4	TRBV7-9	15	CASSPGQGANEKLFF
TRBJ2-3	TRBV6-1	14	CASSLTSGTDTQYF
TRBJ2-3	TRBV27	17	CASSSRGTALLPDTQYF
TRBJ1-6	TRBV11-2	14	CASSLGTTGAPLHF
TRBJ2-7	TRBV2	14	CASSEDRAGYEQYF
TRBJ1-6	TRBV12-3/TRBV12-4	15	CASRAGQGGNSPLHF
TRBJ2-1	TRBV12-3/TRBV12-4	15	CASSFVGLAGREQFF
TRBJ2-1	TRBV5-1	13	CASSLFSCDEQFF
TRBJ2-2	TRBV7-2	15	CASSLFYANTGELFF
TRBJ2-2	TRBV10-3	13	CAILSGSAGELFF
TRBJ2-7	TRBV6-2/TRBV6-3	14	CASRRATQSYEQYF
TRBJ2-7	TRBV6-1	15	CASSEFEVQIYEQYF
TRBJ2-1	TRBV20-1	16	CSAIGTSWRARNEQFF
TRBJ1-2	TRBV6-2/TRBV6-3	15	CASSYSQDRPYGYTF
TRBJ2-1	TRBV2	17	CASSHTMGGVPDNEKFF
TRBJ2-2	TRBV20-1	16	CSAFRTGGYGAGELFF
TRBJ1-6	TRBV4-1	16	CASSQFSTGLNSPLHF
TRBJ2-7	TRBV5-5	13	CASSFSQSYEQYF
TRBJ2-3	TRBV6-2/TRBV6-3	16	CASSARPGQGVGTQYF
TRBJ2-2	TRBV6-1	14	CASSPGGGFGELFF
TRBJ1-2	TRBV19	12	CASGMGWDGYTF
TRBJ2-1	TRBV18	15	CASSPSSGSRNEQFF
TRBJ1-2	TRBV29-1	14	CSVARDSANYGYTF
TRBJ2-3	TRBV30	11	CAWSITDTQYF
TRBJ2-3	TRBV6-9	14	CASSYTPQGVSEYF
TRBJ1-6	TRBV19	15	CASSGGQQHNSPLHF
TRBJ2-3	TRBV29-1	14	CSVAGQPRRDTQYF